This T cell receptor (beta chain) was sequenced in a study of human T cells and chemical hapten exposure. Time point meaning: healthy volunteer bleed at 2 weeks. Total RNA was extracted from unfractionated whole blood. This clonotype is termed medium-sized. Unique molecular identifiers were attached to individual cDNA molecules during library preparation. TCRdb processed the RACE reads anew with MiXCR; each CDR3 protein has one entry. The repertoire includes some 50,000 distinct CDR3 sequences, 4% to 4.5% of them detected once, and around 5.5% sits in the top ten. The CDR3 extends over 15 amino acids. V lost 0 bases, J lost 1 base, and 11 bases lay in between. Per the germline V gene, CDR1 is DFQATT and CDR2 is SNEGSKA (reference sequence).

The receptor was isolated from a human donor in good health. Some clones in this sample may be carry-over from other donors' samples. Material for sequencing was whole blood. The J gene is TRBJ2-3, the V gene TRBV20-1, with a possible D match to TRBD2 (6 bases). The DNA of the CDR3 is TGCAGTGCTAGAGAAGGGCGGGACCGCACAGATACGCAGTATTTT. Protein product: CSAREGRDRTDTQYF.